Many counts were recorded for the clone carrying this T cell receptor (beta chain). Antigen unknown. In TCRdb, the 5' RACE reads were re-called with MiXCR into one record per CDR3 protein. The sample lists about 24,000 distinct CDR3 sequences, 8% to 10% occurring once. The CDR3 sequence is 15 residues long. Trimming pared 3 bases from V and 6 bases from J, leaving 16 bases between. Looked up from germline, CDR1 is SNHLY and CDR2 is FYNNEI. The data originate from a study of spatial heterogeneity in lung cancer. Study-wide findings and caveats: Mutation tallies in tumors tracked expanded intratumoral alpha and beta TCR counts.

Time point noted: sample taken at primary tumor resection. Sequencing was performed on lung tumor tissue, taken at surgery. The chain employs TRBV2 and TRBJ2-3, with D possibly being TRBD2 (7 bases). The TCR comes from a male donor with early-stage non-small cell lung cancer. The CDR3 DNA reads as TGTGCCAGCAGTGATAAGGGGGGGCCCGGCGATACGCAGTATTTT. Protein: CASSDKGGPGDTQYF.